The next 21 T cell receptor beta chains were all read from a single sample in a study of beta chain features in type 1 diabetes. Every isolated RNA sample was fully reverse transcribed, so sequencing captured expressed TCRB transcripts. Sequencing used immunoSEQ multiplex PCR; TCRdb keeps in-frame clones, though not all of them. The profile shows about 150,000 clones, 10% to 13% of them singletons. Their recognized antigens are unknown. Study observations and caveats: All four CD4+ subsets of Type 1 diabetes patients contained TCRB CDR3s that were moderately but significantly shorter.

The sample consisted of central memory CD4+ T cells from blood. The source is a man in his thirties or forties with type 1 diabetes.

A few counts support this clone. The chain joins TRBV5-6 to TRBJ1-5; TRBD1 agrees at 7 bases. Losses at the gene ends were 6 bases for V and 5 bases for J; bases not matched to a gene: 11. CDR3 length equals 15 residues. Germline CDR1 SGHDT, CDR2 YYEEEE. CDR3 loop: CASTTLHRGDQPQHF. DNA of the CDR3: TGTGCCAGCACCACACTGCACAGGGGAGATCAGCCCCAGCATTTT.

The rearrangement links TRBV6-4 to TRBJ2-1; TRBD2 matches at 9 bases. CDR3 length equals 15 residues. Trimming took 4 bases from V and 6 from J; bases not matched to a gene: 7. CDR1 and CDR2 from the germline V gene are MRHNA and SNTAGT. The CDR3 protein is CASSVEAGGPNEQFF. For the CDR3, the DNA is TGTGCCAGCAGTGTTGAGGCGGGAGGGCCCAATGAGCAGTTCTTC.

The rearrangement uses TRBV28 and TRBJ2-1, with a possible D match to TRBD2 (5 bases). CDR3 length equals 12 residues. Germline values: CDR1 MDHEN, CDR2 SYDVKM. V gave up 6 bases and J gave up 6 bases, with 9 bases separating them. This chain's CDR3 is CASRGGSNEQFF. The CDR3 DNA reads as TGTGCCAGCAGGGGCGGGTCCAATGAGCAGTTCTTC.

The chain joins TRBV13 to TRBJ1-5; 9 bases match TRBD1. The CDR3 length is 15 residues. V shed 2 bases, J shed 5 bases, and the junction held 4 bases outside the gene matches. The germline V gene encodes CDR1 PRHDT and CDR2 FYEKMQ (reference sequence). The CDR3 here is CASSLNRGQDQPQHF. CDR3 bases: TGTGCCAGCAGCTTAAACAGGGGGCAGGATCAGCCCCAGCATTTT.

This clone was picked up a small number of times. The gene calls are TRBV2 and TRBJ2-1; D is ambiguous. V gave up 8 bases and J gave up 5 bases, with 13 bases separating them. Germline V gene data show CDR1 as SNHLY and CDR2 as FYNNEI. There are 13 residues in the CDR3. The CDR3 loop is CASEEVRDNEQFF. Here the CDR3 DNA reads TGTGCCAGCGAAGAGGTTCGTGACAATGAGCAGTTCTTC.

J is TRBJ2-1 and V is TRBV29-1; 13 bases are a match to TRBD2. The trim removed 7 bases at V and 9 bases at J, leaving 9 bases unmatched. CDR1 and CDR2 from the germline V gene are SQVTM and ANQGSEA. This CDR3 comprises 14 residues. The CDR3 coding sequence is TGCAGCGCCGTAACTAGCGGGAGGGCCTTTGAGCAGTTCTTC. Translation gives CSAVTSGRAFEQFF.

The J gene is TRBJ1-3, the V gene TRBV7-6; no firm D call. Trimming shortened V by 5 bases and J by 0 bases, and 11 bases separated the two germline ends. The germline gives CDR1 SGHVS, CDR2 FNYEAQ. The CDR3 extends over 15 amino acids. This chain's CDR3 is CASSDRRGSGNTIYF. CDR3 in DNA: TGTGCCAGCAGCGACCGCCGCGGCTCTGGAAACACCATATATTTT.

This clone came up a few times. The rearrangement joins TRBV27 to TRBJ1-2; weak D call: TRBD1 (5 bases). The CDR3 spans 15 residues. Germline V gene sequence: CDR1 MNHEY, CDR2 SMNVEV (reference sequence). The V end lost 7 bases, the J end lost 2 bases, and 17 bases lay between the germline ends. Here the CDR3 DNA reads TGTGCCAGCACCTCCATGACGGGGGAAAACTATGGCTACACCTTC. Translated: CASTSMTGENYGYTF.

This clone was recorded a few times. The chain employs TRBV14 and TRBJ2-2; TRBD1 matches 8 bases. The V gene's germline CDR1 is SGHDN and CDR2 FVKESK. The CDR3 is 15 amino acids. V trimming: 4 bases; J trimming: 5 bases; junction bases outside the gene matches: 6. The CDR3 DNA sequence: TGTGCCAGCAGCCCTAGACAGGGGTGGACCGGGGAGCTGTTTTTT. It is translated as CASSPRQGWTGELFF.

This clone occurred a few times. The chain couples TRBV18 to TRBJ1-5; D perhaps matches TRBD1 (6 bases). Germline lookup yields CDR1 KGHSH and CDR2 LQKENI. V lost 6 bases to trimming and J lost 5 bases, with 14 bases between them. The CDR3 is 14 amino acids. The CDR3 loop is CASSLGGFDQPQHF. The CDR3 DNA reads TGTGCCAGCTCCCTAGGGGGATTCGATCAGCCCCAGCATTTT.

This clone has only a few counts. This rearrangement joins TRBV4-3 to TRBJ2-7; TRBD2 matches at 8 bases. The germline V gene encodes CDR1 LGHNA and CDR2 YSLEER. V lost 0 bases to trimming and J lost 3 bases; unmatched junction nucleotides: 7. This CDR3 comprises 16 residues. CDR3 sequence (DNA): TGCGCCAGCAGCCAAGATATGGGACTAGACTACTACGAGCAGTACTTC. Its protein is CASSQDMGLDYYEQYF.

This chain uses TRBV5-1 with TRBJ1-2; 7 bases are shared with TRBD1. The ends lost 3 bases at V and 9 bases at J; junction bases unmatched: 8. Germline loops: CDR1 SGHRS, CDR2 YFSETQ. The CDR3 has 13 amino acids. CDR3 in DNA: TGCGCCAGCAGCTCCGGACAGGAGGGTCGCTACACCTTC. Protein sequence: CASSSGQEGRYTF.

This clone showed up just a few times. In DNA, the CDR3 is TGTGCCTGGAGTGTACAGGGATTTGGCACTGAAGCTTTCTTT. Translating gives CAWSVQGFGTEAFF. The chain couples TRBV30 to TRBJ1-1, with D perhaps matching TRBD1 (6 bases). Trimming removed 0 bases from V and 4 bases from J, with 12 bases in between. Germline-derived CDR1 and CDR2 are GTSNPN and SVGIG (reference sequence). The CDR3 contains 14 residues.

This clone was observed a few times. The chain employs TRBV7-9 and TRBJ2-1, with 13 bases lining up with TRBD2. After removal of 4 bases from V and 10 bases from J, the junction contained 16 bases not matched to a gene. The CDR3 sequence is 18 residues long. Germline assignment: CDR1 SEHNR and CDR2 FQNEAQ (reference sequence). The CDR3 sequence: CASSSHKRRTSGSTEQFF. CDR3 nucleotides: TGTGCCAGCAGCTCTCACAAACGACGGACTAGCGGGAGCACCGAGCAGTTCTTC.

Only a few counts were recorded for this clone. This chain connects TRBV6-5 to TRBJ1-1, with D possibly being TRBD1 (6 bases). V was cut by 2 bases and J by 1 base, with 8 bases left in between. The CDR3 spans 14 residues. CDR1 and CDR2 (germline): MNHEY, SVGAGI. CDR3 residues: CASSYRGKNTEAFF. CDR3 in DNA: TGTGCCAGCAGTTACAGGGGGAAGAACACTGAAGCTTTCTTT.

This clone was counted between two and nine times. The rearrangement links TRBV4-3 to TRBJ2-2; D perhaps matches TRBD2 (5 bases). CDR1 is LGHNA, CDR2 YSLEER, per germline. The CDR3 covers 17 residues. V was shortened by 0 bases and J by 4 bases, with 15 bases between the two germline ends. The CDR3 is CASSQEGNGVFTGELFF. DNA of the CDR3: TGCGCCAGCAGCCAAGAAGGAAACGGGGTCTTCACCGGGGAGCTGTTTTTT.

This clone appeared a few times. The rearrangement joins TRBV19 to TRBJ1-5; D is undetermined. V was trimmed by 1 base and J by 0 bases, leaving 13 bases between them. This CDR3 is built from 17 residues. The germline gives CDR1 LNHDA, CDR2 SQIVND (reference sequence). The CDR3 here is CASSIGRQTYSNQPQHF. In nucleotides, the CDR3 is TGTGCCAGTAGTATAGGGCGGCAGACTTATAGCAATCAGCCCCAGCATTTT.

The CDR3 DNA reads as TGTGCCAGCAGCCCGGAGGCCGGGGATACGCAGTATTTT. It translates to CASSPEAGDTQYF. The gene calls are TRBV7-8 and TRBJ2-3, with a tentative D call TRBD2 (5 bases). Between the trimmed V and J ends, which lost 5 bases and 6 bases, there was a span of 12 bases. The germline V gene has CDR1 SGHVS and CDR2 FQNEAQ. This CDR3 is built from 13 residues.

This clone was detected a few times. V and J are TRBV29-1 and TRBJ2-7; TRBD2 is a possible D gene (5 bases). Germline loops: CDR1 SQVTM, CDR2 ANQGSEA. Trimming cost V 6 bases and J 2 bases, with 11 bases left between them. The CDR3 runs to 12 residues. The CDR3: CSVDDGTYEQYF. The CDR3 nucleotides are TGCAGCGTAGATGACGGGACCTACGAGCAGTACTTC.

This clone showed up just a few times. V gene TRBV7-2 combines with J gene TRBJ2-4; 14 nucleotides match TRBD2. Trimming removed 2 bases from V and 4 bases from J; junction bases left unmatched: 4. This CDR3 region has 17 residues. Germline CDR1 SGHTA, CDR2 FQGNSA. As DNA, the CDR3 is TGTGCCAGCAGCTTACGACTAGCGGGAGGGACTAAAAACATTCAGTACTTC. The encoded protein is CASSLRLAGGTKNIQYF.

The chain couples TRBV5-6 to TRBJ1-5, with TRBD1 matching over 9 bases. Germline values: CDR1 SGHDT, CDR2 YYEEEE. This CDR3 spans 16 amino acids. J was trimmed by 6 bases and V by 0 bases; bases with no gene match: 7. The CDR3 coding sequence is TGTGCCAGCAGCTTGGATGGAGGACAGGGGACTCAGCCCCAGCATTTT. This translates into CASSLDGGQGTQPQHF.